This TCR beta chain was sequenced for a study of response to subunit inactivated influenza vaccine. Points from the study as a whole: It was the authors' suggestion that each seasonal influenza vaccination recruits few new T cells.

To note about this clonotype: Its antigen is unidentified.

The ends were cut back, 5 bases at V and 0 bases at J, with 11 bases in the middle. This CDR3 has 14 residues. Each CDR3 protein gets one entry after TCRdb re-called the RT-PCR reads with MiXCR. The sample holds 300,000 to 350,000 distinct CDR3 sequences, 20% to 25% seen once. Here the sequenced sample was PBMCs from blood, taken roughly 20 months after vaccination. The chain combines TRBV12-3 or TRBV12-4 with TRBJ2-7; perhaps TRBD1 as D (6 bases). The sequence derives from a man between 50 and 75 years old who received an inactivated influenza vaccine. The CDR3 loop reads CASSPGTYSYEQYF. DNA of the CDR3: TGTGCCAGCAGTCCCGGGACATACTCCTACGAGCAGTACTTC.